This T cell receptor beta chain was recorded in a study of Ad26.COV2.S vaccination and SARS-CoV-2 variants. Study background: It was the COV1001 Ad26.COV2.S trial arm that included the donor.

Clones were read by immunoSEQ multiplex PCR, and TCRdb kept only the in-frame ones, dropping some. The table lists around 250,000 clones, 70% to 90% of them singletons. CDR3 size: 16 residues. Per the germline V gene, CDR1 is SGHRS and CDR2 is YFSETQ. The trim removed 0 bases at V and 4 bases at J, leaving 7 bases unmatched. Treatment in this sample: about 20 received Ad26.COV2.S at low or high dose, single or two shots; roughly five received placebo; per-sample allocation not given. Samples came from day 63 after the first vaccine or placebo injection. This sample comprised peripheral blood, obtained in a trial of Ad26.COV2.S vaccine versus placebo. This chain joins TRBV5-1 and TRBJ2-1; 7 positions agree with TRBD2. The TCR originated in a person between 18 and 59 years old who received the Ad26.COV2.S COVID-19 vaccine or a placebo. The CDR3 is CASSLAGLAVYNEQFF. In DNA, the CDR3 is TGCGCCAGCAGCTTGGCCGGGCTAGCGGTGTACAATGAGCAGTTCTTC.